These 25 T cell receptor beta chains were sequenced from one sample in a study of CD8 T cells in ankylosing spondylitis (dated by TCRdb to 2017 to 2019). Library prep was done by 5' RACE. Sequenced using an Illumina HiSeq 2500. The public reads were run again by TCRdb, first through fastp at Q25 and then through MiXCR, and only productive beta chains were kept. One record per CDR3 amino acid sequence lists the most common genes and DNA. This sample gives more than 300,000 distinct CDR3 sequences in total; around 8% of them show up just once. More than 14% of the sample is in the top ten clones. What the work shows at the level of the full study, not this receptor alone: Blood from ankylosing spondylitis patients appeared to be characterized by a TCR beta motif composed of several highly homologous amino acid variants.

Their cognate antigens are unknown. Source material: blood, either unsorted or a sorted T cell fraction (not recorded which). The receptor source for this set is a male donor with ankylosing spondylitis.

The table lists this clonotype with a few counts. The rearrangement joins TRBV19 to TRBJ2-1, with TRBD1 identical over 8 bases. Trimming took 3 bases from V and 7 from J; bases not matched to a gene: 8. Germline lookup yields CDR1 LNHDA and CDR2 SQIVND (reference sequence). The CDR3 is 15 amino acids. The CDR3 reads CASSIFGQGGNEQFF. Here the CDR3 DNA reads TGTGCCAGTAGTATCTTTGGACAGGGCGGTAATGAGCAGTTCTTC. Looking up the rest from reference TRBV19 and TRBJ2-1 gives the full variable domain: DGGITQSPKYLFRKEGQNVTLSCEQNLNHDAMYWYRQDPGQGLRLIYYSQIVNDFQKGDIAEGYSVSREKKESFPLTVTSAQKNPTAFYLCASSIFGQGGNEQFFGPGTRLTVL.

This clonotype was observed many times. J is TRBJ2-2 and V is TRBV28; TRBD2 aligns across 10 bases. The CDR3 consists of 14 residues. The V and J ends lost 6 bases and 6 bases, in that order; junction bases with no gene match: 4. The V gene's germline CDR1 is MDHEN and CDR2 SYDVKM. CDR3 in amino acids: CASSLLAGAGELFF. CDR3 nucleotides: TGTGCCAGCAGCTTGCTAGCGGGAGCCGGGGAGCTGTTTTTT.

This chain connects TRBV6-1 to TRBJ2-2; 7 positions match TRBD2. The germline V gene encodes CDR1 MNHNS and CDR2 SASEGT. The CDR3 covers 13 residues. With 6 bases clipped from V and 6 bases from J, the junction kept 4 bases outside the gene matches. The CDR3 sequence: CASSRTRAGELFF. CDR3 coding DNA: TGTGCCAGCAGCAGGACTAGAGCCGGGGAGCTGTTTTTT.

This clonotype was found many times. The chain has TRBV6-2 or TRBV6-3 and TRBJ1-5, with unresolved D. CDR1 is MNHEY and CDR2 is SVGEGT in the germline V gene. V dropped 2 bases and J dropped 4 bases, with 3 bases sitting between them. This CDR3 has 12 residues. The CDR3: CASSYLNQPQHF. The CDR3 DNA reads TGTGCCAGCAGTTACCTGAATCAGCCCCAGCATTTT.

There are many counts of this clonotype. The chain is built from TRBV9 and TRBJ1-1; no clear D gene. V gave up 0 bases and J gave up 3 bases, with 15 bases separating them. CDR3 length: 16 amino acids. CDR1 and CDR2 (germline): SGDLS, YYNGEE. The CDR3: CASSVGTALLDTEAFF. The CDR3 nucleotides are TGTGCCAGCAGCGTAGGGACCGCCCTATTGGACACTGAAGCTTTCTTT.

CDR3 nucleotides: TGTGCCAGCTCCCTAGCGGGAGCTCTACGCAATGAGCAGTTCTTC. Translation: CASSLAGALRNEQFF. The chain uses TRBV18 and TRBJ2-1, with 10 bases fitting TRBD2. With V trimmed by 6 bases and J by 6 bases, 8 bases remained unmatched. Germline CDR1 is KGHSH and CDR2 is LQKENI. CDR3 length: 15 residues. The variable domain in full, completed from reference TRBV18 and TRBJ2-1, reads NAGVMQNPRHLVRRRGQEARLRCSPMKGHSHVYWYRQLPEEGLKFMVYLQKENIIDESGMPKERFSAEFPKEGPSILRIQQVVRGDSAAYFCASSLAGALRNEQFFGPGTRLTVL.

This clonotype appeared a single time. V and J are TRBV18 and TRBJ1-2; unclear D gene. V was pared by 6 bases and J by 4 bases, with 12 bases between. This CDR3 comprises 13 residues. The germline V gene has CDR1 KGHSH and CDR2 LQKENI. CDR3 in DNA: TGTGCCAGCTCGCCCACCGACTCCTATGGCTACACCTTC. As protein: CASSPTDSYGYTF.

This clonotype was detected ten times or more. This chain connects TRBV2 to TRBJ2-7, with TRBD2 as a possible D gene (6 bases). The germline CDR1 and CDR2 sequences are SNHLY and FYNNEI. The CDR3 is 10 residues long. Trimming left V 8 bases short and J 6 bases short, with 8 bases between. The CDR3 DNA follows: TGTGCCAGCGGAGGGTCCGAGCAGTACTTC. Amino acid sequence: CASGGSEQYF.

This clonotype was seen at least ten times. V and J are TRBV12-3 or TRBV12-4 and TRBJ2-1; the D gene is possibly TRBD1 (6 bases). Trimming left V 6 bases short and J 4 bases short, with 7 bases between. This CDR3 has 12 amino acids. CDR3 nucleotides: TGTGCCAGCAGGACAGGATACAATGAGCAGTTCTTC. Its translation: CASRTGYNEQFF.

This clonotype came up many times. V is TRBV2 and J is TRBJ2-1; tentatively, D is TRBD2 (6 bases). The CDR3 consists of 14 residues. The germline V and J ends were trimmed by 5 bases and 9 bases, with 17 bases remaining between them. Germline V lookup: CDR1 SNHLY, CDR2 FYNNEI. CDR3 residues: CASSPERLVGEQFF. CDR3 coding DNA: TGTGCCAGCAGTCCCGAGCGACTAGTGGGTGAGCAGTTCTTC.

This clonotype came up a few times. The V and J genes are TRBV7-2 and TRBJ2-1; 10 nucleotides agree with TRBD1. Germline values: CDR1 SGHTA, CDR2 FQGNSA. The V and J ends lost 5 bases and 8 bases, in that order; junction bases with no gene match: 9. The CDR3 sequence is 15 residues long. The CDR3 spells CASSVNPGQGYEQFF. CDR3 nucleotides: TGTGCCAGCAGCGTTAACCCGGGACAGGGGTATGAGCAGTTCTTC.

The chain joins TRBV5-1 to TRBJ2-7; 9 nucleotides match TRBD1. The J segment lost 4 bases and the V segment lost 4 bases, leaving 12 bases of the junction unmatched. There are 16 residues in the CDR3. Germline CDR1 SGHRS, CDR2 YFSETQ. The CDR3 loop is CASSQGVAGQGYEQYF. The DNA for the CDR3 is TGCGCCAGCAGCCAAGGGGTTGCGGGACAGGGTTACGAGCAGTACTTC.

This chain uses TRBV5-1 with TRBJ1-1; a possible D gene is TRBD1 (5 bases). CDR1 and CDR2 from the germline V gene are SGHRS and YFSETQ. There are 14 residues in the CDR3. The V end was cut by 4 bases, the J end by 6 bases, with 16 bases between. CDR3 residues: CASSPVGAGSEAFF. The CDR3 DNA reads TGCGCCAGCAGCCCGGTCGGGGCCGGGTCTGAAGCTTTCTTT. Full variable domain (missing parts from reference TRBV5-1 and TRBJ1-1): KAGVTQTPRYLIKTRGQQVTLSCSPISGHRSVSWYQQTPGQGLQFLFEYFSETQRNKGNFPGRFSGRQFSNSRSEMNVSTLELGDSALYLCASSPVGAGSEAFFGQGTRLTVV.

This clonotype showed up many times. The chain carries TRBV29-1 and TRBJ1-4; D might be TRBD1 (5 bases). CDR3 length equals 14 residues. Trimming took 6 bases from V and 3 from J, leaving 14 bases between them. Germline CDR1 and CDR2: SQVTM and ANQGSEA. This CDR3 reads CSVGKGPPNEKLFF. CDR3 DNA sequence: TGCAGCGTGGGGAAGGGACCCCCTAATGAAAAACTGTTTTTT.

This clonotype occurred a few times. V usage is TRBV7-3 and J usage is TRBJ2-1; 10 bases are a match to TRBD1. Germline V gene sequence: CDR1 SGHTA, CDR2 FQGTGA. CDR3 length: 17 residues. V lost 5 bases and J lost 5; bases outside the gene matches: 12. The CDR3 protein is CASSPTSGTGEHNEQFF. The CDR3 bases are TGTGCCAGCAGCCCTACTTCCGGGACAGGGGAGCACAATGAGCAGTTCTTC.

This clonotype has a handful of counts. The chain has TRBV28 and TRBJ2-7; TRBD2 might be the D (6 bases). V gave up 1 base and J gave up 7 bases, with 26 bases separating them. CDR1 and CDR2 from the germline V gene are MDHEN and SYDVKM. The CDR3 totals 18 residues. The CDR3 DNA reads TGTGCCAGCAGTTTATCGGGATTCGGGAGTCCGTCGTCGGGGGAGCAGTACTTC. Translated, it gives CASSLSGFGSPSSGEQYF.

This clonotype came up many times. The J gene is TRBJ2-6, the V gene TRBV29-1; TRBD1 matches at 7 bases. V gave up 6 bases and J gave up 2 bases; unmatched junction bases: 4. Germline V gene lookup returns CDR1 SQVTM and CDR2 ANQGSEA. The length of the CDR3 is 14 residues. The CDR3 nucleotides read TGCAGCGTCGCAGGGACAGCTGGGGCCAACGTCCTGACTTTC. It encodes CSVAGTAGANVLTF.

This clonotype was found many times. The chain uses TRBV28 and TRBJ1-5; unclear D gene. From germline, CDR1 is MDHEN and CDR2 SYDVKM. V was cut by 10 bases and J by 8 bases, with 15 bases left in between. CDR3 length: 12 amino acids. The CDR3 sequence: CATTQPQEPQHF. CDR3 in DNA: TGTGCCACCACTCAGCCCCAGGAGCCCCAGCATTTT. Full variable domain (missing parts from reference TRBV28 and TRBJ1-5): DVKVTQSSRYLVKRTGEKVFLECVQDMDHENMFWYRQDPGLGLRLIYFSYDVKMKEKGDIPEGYSVSREKKERFSLILESASTNQTSMYLCATTQPQEPQHFGDGTRLSIL.

CDR3 sequence (DNA): TGTGCCAGCAGCCAAACTGCGGGGAATCAGCCCCAGCATTTT. Translated, it gives CASSQTAGNQPQHF. The chain couples TRBV3-1 to TRBJ1-5; no clear D. V shed 2 bases and J shed 4 bases, with 9 bases lying between them. This CDR3 contains 14 residues. Germline CDR1 reads LGHDT; CDR2 reads YNNKEL (reference sequence).

The sample holds many counts of this clonotype. The chain is built from TRBV29-1 and TRBJ2-7, with 10 bases matching TRBD2. This CDR3 comprises 15 residues. Trimming at V came to 6 bases and at J to 6 bases, leaving 14 bases not matched to a gene. Germline loops: CDR1 SQVTM, CDR2 ANQGSEA. Written as DNA, the CDR3 is TGCAGCGTGACTGGACTAGCGGTTTACAATGGCGAGCAGTACTTC. Its protein product is CSVTGLAVYNGEQYF.

The chain joins TRBV5-5 to TRBJ2-1; 7 nucleotides align to TRBD2. This CDR3 region has 13 residues. Looked up from germline, CDR1 is SGHKS and CDR2 is YYEKEE (reference sequence). The junction had 5 bases not matched to a gene; V was cut back by 4 bases and J by 7 bases. CDR3 residues: CASSPTSVNEQFF. The CDR3 DNA reads as TGTGCCAGCAGCCCAACTAGCGTTAATGAGCAGTTCTTC.

Many counts were recorded for this clonotype. The V call is TRBV28, the J call TRBJ2-1; maybe TRBD1 (5 bases). V was clipped by 7 bases and J by 9 bases, with 16 bases between them. The CDR3 loop spans 13 amino acids. CDR1 and CDR2 (germline): MDHEN, SYDVKM. The CDR3 protein is CASKTFRAGEQFF. The CDR3 nucleotides read TGTGCCAGCAAGACCTTCAGGGCAGGTGAGCAGTTCTTC.

There are a few counts of this clonotype. The chain joins TRBV5-1 to TRBJ2-5; 7 bases are shared with TRBD1. Germline V lookup: CDR1 SGHRS, CDR2 YFSETQ. The CDR3 contains 15 residues. Losses at the gene ends were 5 bases for V and 3 bases for J; bases not matched to a gene: 10. In DNA, the CDR3 is TGCGCCAGCAGTGATCCGACAGGGACAGAAGAGACCCAGTACTTC. Its protein product is CASSDPTGTEETQYF.

V is TRBV7-2 and J is TRBJ2-3; D gene uncertain. Per germline, CDR1 SGHTA and CDR2 FQGNSA. The CDR3 is 15 amino acids. Trimming took off 3 bases at V and 2 bases at J, with 12 bases between the two ends. The CDR3 DNA follows: TGTGCCAGCAGCTTCCGCATGGCTTACACAGATACGCAGTATTTT. This encodes CASSFRMAYTDTQYF.

There are many counts of this clonotype. The chain couples TRBV12-3 or TRBV12-4 to TRBJ1-5; possibly TRBD1 for D (6 bases). The CDR3 is 18 amino acids. V lost 8 bases and J 2 bases, leaving 25 bases between the germline ends. Written as DNA, the CDR3 is TGTGCCAGCCCCGGAGAGGGGGGCCCCCCGATTGGCAATCAGCCCCAGCATTTT. Amino acid sequence: CASPGEGGPPIGNQPQHF.